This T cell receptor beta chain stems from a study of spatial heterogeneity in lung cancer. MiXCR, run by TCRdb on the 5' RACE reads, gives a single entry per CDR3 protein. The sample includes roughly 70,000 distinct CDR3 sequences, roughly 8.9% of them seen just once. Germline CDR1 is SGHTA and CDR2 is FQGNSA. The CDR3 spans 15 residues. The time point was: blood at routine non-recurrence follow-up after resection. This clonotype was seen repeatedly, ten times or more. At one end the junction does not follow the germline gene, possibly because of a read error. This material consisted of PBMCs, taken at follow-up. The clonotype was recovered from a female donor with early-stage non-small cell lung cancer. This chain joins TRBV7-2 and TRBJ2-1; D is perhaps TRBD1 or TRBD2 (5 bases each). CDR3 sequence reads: CASSLAKGSYNEQFF. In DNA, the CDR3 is TGTGCCAGCAGCCTAGCAAAGGGGTCCTACAATGAGCAGTTCTTC.